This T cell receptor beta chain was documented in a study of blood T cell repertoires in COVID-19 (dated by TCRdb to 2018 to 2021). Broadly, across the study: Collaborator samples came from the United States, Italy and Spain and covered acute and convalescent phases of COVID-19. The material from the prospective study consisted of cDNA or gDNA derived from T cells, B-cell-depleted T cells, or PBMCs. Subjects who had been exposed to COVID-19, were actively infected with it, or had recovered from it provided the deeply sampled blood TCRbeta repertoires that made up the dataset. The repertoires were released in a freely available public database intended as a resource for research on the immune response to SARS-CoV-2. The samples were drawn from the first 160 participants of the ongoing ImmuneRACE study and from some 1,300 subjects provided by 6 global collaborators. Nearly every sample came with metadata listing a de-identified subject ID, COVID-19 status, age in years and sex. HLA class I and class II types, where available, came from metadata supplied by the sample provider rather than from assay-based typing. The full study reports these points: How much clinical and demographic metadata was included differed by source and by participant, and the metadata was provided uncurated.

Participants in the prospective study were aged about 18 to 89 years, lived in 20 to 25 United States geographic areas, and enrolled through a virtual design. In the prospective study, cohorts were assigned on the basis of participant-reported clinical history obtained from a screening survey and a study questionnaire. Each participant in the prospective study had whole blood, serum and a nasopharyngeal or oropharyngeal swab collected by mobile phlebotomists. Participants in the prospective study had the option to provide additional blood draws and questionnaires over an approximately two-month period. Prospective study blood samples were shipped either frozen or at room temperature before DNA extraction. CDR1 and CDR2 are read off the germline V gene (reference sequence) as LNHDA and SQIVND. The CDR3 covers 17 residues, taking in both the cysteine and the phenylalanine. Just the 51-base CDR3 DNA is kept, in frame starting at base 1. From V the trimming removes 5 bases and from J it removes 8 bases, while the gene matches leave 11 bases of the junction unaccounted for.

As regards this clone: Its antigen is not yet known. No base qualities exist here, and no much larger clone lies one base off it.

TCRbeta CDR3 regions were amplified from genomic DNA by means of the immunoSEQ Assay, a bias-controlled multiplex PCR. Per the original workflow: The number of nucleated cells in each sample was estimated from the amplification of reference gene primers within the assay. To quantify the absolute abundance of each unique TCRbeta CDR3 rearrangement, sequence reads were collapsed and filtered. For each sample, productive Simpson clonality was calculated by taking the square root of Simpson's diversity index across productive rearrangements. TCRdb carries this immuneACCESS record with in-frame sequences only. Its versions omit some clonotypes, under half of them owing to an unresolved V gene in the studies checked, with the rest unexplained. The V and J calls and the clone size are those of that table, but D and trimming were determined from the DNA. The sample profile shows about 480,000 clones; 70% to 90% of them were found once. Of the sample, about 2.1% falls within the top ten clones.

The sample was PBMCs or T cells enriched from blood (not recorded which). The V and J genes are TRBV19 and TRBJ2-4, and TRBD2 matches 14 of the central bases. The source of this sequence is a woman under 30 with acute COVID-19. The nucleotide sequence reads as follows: TGTGCCAGTAGTCCTCAGACTAGCGGGGGGGCTGGAGACATTCAGTACTTC. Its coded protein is CASSPQTSGGAGDIQYF. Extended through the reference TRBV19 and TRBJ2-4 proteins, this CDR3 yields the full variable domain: DGGITQSPKYLFRKEGQNVTLSCEQNLNHDAMYWYRQDPGQGLRLIYYSQIVNDFQKGDIAEGYSVSREKKESFPLTVTSAQKNPTAFYLCASSPQTSGGAGDIQYFGAGTRLSVL.